Detailed here is one TCR beta chain. Profiled with immunoSEQ multiplex PCR; TCRdb holds only in-frame clones, not every one. The sample shows some 650,000 clones, less than 98% of them seen only once. The donors were all Caucasian adults (living in Nashville, Tennessee). The length of the CDR3 is 14 residues. Trimming took off 8 bases at V and 0 bases at J, with 14 bases between the two ends. Germline CDR1 and CDR2: MDHEN and SYDVKM. The data were taken from a study of shared clonotypes between healthy human individuals. Sequencing input: naive CD4+ T cells sorted from blood. Subset reported: CD45RA+ positively selected. This clonotype was sampled from a woman in her twenties or thirties in good health. V usage is TRBV28 and J usage is TRBJ2-7; D possibly corresponds to TRBD2 (6 bases). In DNA, the CDR3 is TGTGCCAGCCGGTATTGGGACTCCTCCTACGAGCAGTACTTC. Its protein is CASRYWDSSYEQYF.